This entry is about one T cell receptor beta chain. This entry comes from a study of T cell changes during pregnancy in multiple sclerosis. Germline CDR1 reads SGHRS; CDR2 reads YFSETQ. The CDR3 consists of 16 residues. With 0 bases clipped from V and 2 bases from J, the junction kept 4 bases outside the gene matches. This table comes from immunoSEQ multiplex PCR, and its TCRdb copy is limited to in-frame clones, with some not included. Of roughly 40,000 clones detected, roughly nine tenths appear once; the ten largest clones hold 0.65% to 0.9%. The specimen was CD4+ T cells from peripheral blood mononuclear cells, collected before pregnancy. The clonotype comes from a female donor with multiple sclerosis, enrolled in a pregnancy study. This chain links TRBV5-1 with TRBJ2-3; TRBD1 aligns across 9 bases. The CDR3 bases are TGCGCCAGCAGCTTGGGGGACAGGGTGGACACAGATACGCAGTATTTT. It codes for CASSLGDRVDTDTQYF. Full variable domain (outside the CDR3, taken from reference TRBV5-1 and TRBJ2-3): KAGVTQTPRYLIKTRGQQVTLSCSPISGHRSVSWYQQTPGQGLQFLFEYFSETQRNKGNFPGRFSGRQFSNSRSEMNVSTLELGDSALYLCASSLGDRVDTDTQYFGPGTRLTVL.